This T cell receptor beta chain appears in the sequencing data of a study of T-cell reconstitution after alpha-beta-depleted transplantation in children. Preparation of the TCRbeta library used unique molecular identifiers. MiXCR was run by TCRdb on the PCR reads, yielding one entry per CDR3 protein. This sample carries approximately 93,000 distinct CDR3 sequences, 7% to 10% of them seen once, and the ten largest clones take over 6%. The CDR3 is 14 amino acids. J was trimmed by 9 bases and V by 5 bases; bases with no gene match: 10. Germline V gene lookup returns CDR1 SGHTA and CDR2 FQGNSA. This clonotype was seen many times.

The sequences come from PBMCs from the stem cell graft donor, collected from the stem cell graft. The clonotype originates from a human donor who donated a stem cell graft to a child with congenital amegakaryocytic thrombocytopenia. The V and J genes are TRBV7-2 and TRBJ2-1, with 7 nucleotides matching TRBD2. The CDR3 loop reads CASSPGLVLSEQFF. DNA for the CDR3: TGTGCCAGCAGCCCCGGACTAGTTCTTAGTGAGCAGTTCTTC.